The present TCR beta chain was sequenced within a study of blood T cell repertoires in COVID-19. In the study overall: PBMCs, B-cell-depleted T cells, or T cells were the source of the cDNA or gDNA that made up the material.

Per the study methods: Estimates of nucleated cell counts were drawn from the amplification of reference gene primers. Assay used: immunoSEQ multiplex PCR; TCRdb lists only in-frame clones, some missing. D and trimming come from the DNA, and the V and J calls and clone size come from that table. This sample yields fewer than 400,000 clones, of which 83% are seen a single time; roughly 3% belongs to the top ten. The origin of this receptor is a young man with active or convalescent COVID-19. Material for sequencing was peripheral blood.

CDR3 sequence: CASSFLVYEQYF. As DNA, the CDR3 is TGTGCCAGCAGCTTCCTTGTGTACGAGCAGTACTTC. The chain recombines TRBV7-9 with TRBJ2-7; D remains ambiguous. This CDR3 region has 12 residues. Germline V gives CDR1 SEHNR, CDR2 FQNEAQ (reference sequence). V lost 3 bases and J 4 bases, leaving 7 bases between the germline ends.